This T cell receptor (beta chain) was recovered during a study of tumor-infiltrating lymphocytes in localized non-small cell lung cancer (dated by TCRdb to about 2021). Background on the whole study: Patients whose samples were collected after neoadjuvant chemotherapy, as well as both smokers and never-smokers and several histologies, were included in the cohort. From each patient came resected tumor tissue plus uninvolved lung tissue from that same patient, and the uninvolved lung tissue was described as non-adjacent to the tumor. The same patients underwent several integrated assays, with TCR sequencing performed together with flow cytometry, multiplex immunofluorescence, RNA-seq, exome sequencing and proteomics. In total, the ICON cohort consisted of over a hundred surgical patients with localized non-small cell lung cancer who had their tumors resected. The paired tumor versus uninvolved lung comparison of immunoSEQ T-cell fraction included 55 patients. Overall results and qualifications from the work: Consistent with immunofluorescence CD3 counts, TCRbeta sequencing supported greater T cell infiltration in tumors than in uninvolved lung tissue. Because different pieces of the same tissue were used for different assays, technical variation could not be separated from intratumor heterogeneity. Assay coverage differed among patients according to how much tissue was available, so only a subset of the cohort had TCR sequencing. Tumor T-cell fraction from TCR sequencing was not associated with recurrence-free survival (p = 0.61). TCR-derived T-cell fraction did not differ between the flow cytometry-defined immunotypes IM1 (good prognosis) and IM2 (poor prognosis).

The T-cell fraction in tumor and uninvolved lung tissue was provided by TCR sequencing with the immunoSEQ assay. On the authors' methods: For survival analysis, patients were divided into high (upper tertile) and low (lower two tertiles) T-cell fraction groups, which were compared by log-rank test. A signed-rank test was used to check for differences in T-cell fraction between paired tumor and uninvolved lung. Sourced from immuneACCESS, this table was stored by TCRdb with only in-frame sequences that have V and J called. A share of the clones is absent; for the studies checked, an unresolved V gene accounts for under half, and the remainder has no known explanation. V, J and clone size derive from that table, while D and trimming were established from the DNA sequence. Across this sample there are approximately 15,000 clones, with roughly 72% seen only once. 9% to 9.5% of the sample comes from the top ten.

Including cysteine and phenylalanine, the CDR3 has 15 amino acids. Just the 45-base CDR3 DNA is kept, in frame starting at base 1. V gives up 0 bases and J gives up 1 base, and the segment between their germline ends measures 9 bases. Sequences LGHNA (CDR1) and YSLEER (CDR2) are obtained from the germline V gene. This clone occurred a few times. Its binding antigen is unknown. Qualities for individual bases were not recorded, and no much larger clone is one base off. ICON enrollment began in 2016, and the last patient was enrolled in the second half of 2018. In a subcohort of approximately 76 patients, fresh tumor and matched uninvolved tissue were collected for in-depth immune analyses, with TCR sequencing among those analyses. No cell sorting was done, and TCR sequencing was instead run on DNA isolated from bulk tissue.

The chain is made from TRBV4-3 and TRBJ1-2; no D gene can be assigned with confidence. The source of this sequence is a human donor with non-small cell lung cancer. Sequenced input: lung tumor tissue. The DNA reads TGCGCCAGCAGCCAAGAGGGGAGCCTTAACTATGGCTACACCTTC. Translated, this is CASSQEGSLNYGYTF.